This TCR beta chain was captured by sequencing in a study of T cell repertoires in cytomegalovirus infection. Study-wide context: The public TCR beta signatures pointed to both CMV infection and matching HLA type.

Whole-study results and caveats: The cumulative frequency of public TCR beta families distinguished individuals who carried CMV together with the relevant HLA. Predominance within the ex vivo response was attributable to HLA-C-restricted CMV-specific TCR beta clonotypes.

This clonotype came up a few times. Its antigen is as yet unknown. The CDR3 sequence is 15 residues long. The trim removed 5 bases at V and 2 bases at J, leaving 6 bases unmatched. TCRdb redid the calling of the reads with MiXCR, one entry per CDR3 protein. Of 570,000 or so distinct CDR3 sequences in the sample, over 35% were seen once. The chain has TRBV12-3 or TRBV12-4 and TRBJ1-3; 7 bases match TRBD1. This TCR came from a human donor in good health (CMV status not recorded). Some clones in this sample may be carry-over from other donors' samples. The sequencing used cultured PBMCs, collected from culture after CMV antigen stimulation. DNA of the CDR3: TGTGCCAGCAGTCCAGGGGGGATCGCTGGAAACACCATATATTTT. This translates into CASSPGGIAGNTIYF.